The subject of this entry is one T cell receptor beta chain. What antigen it recognizes has not been identified. No base qualities exist here, and no much larger clone lies one base off it. This sample was taken from a study of technical replicates of blood from four donors (dated by TCRdb to the late 2010s). The germline V gene encodes CDR1 KGHSH and CDR2 LQKENI. V and J are trimmed by 4 bases and 3 bases, and the gene matches miss 2 bases of the junction. Counted from cysteine to phenylalanine, this CDR3 has 13 amino acids. Only the CDR3 part of the read is kept: 39 bases, read in frame from the first base. Libraries were prepared through the immunoSEQ multiplex PCR assay. Here the immuneACCESS table is served through TCRdb, limited to in-frame sequences with V and J called. Missing clones are a known gap in these copies; in checked studies unresolved V genes cover under half, and the rest lacks a known reason. This sample gives around 50,000 clones in total; approximately 90% of them show up just once. The ten largest account for under 5% of the sample.

The rearranged chain carries TRBV18 and TRBJ1-2, with 7 central nucleotides matching TRBD1. Sequencing used PBMCs. The sequence derives from a human donor in good health. Some clones in this sample may be carry-over from other donors' samples. The DNA is TGTGCCAGCTCACGAACAGGGGACTATGGCTACACCTTC. Translated, it gives CASSRTGDYGYTF.